This TCR beta chain was retrieved from a study of identical twins (dated by TCRdb to 2016 to 2017). Regarding the study in general: TCR alpha and beta repertoires from monozygotic twins, unrelated adults of various ages and cord blood were deep-sequenced to test whether fetal clonotypes persist. To rule out contamination, the twin experiments were replicated at different times with different library preparation protocols. The investigation overall reported the following: Invariant T cells such as MAIT and iNKT could partly confound zero-insertion analyses, though diverse VJ usage argued against this for most clonotypes. A weaker excess of twin sharing was found in beta out-of-frame sequences because the signal-to-noise ratio was lowered by fewer shared sequences. Compared with coincidental sharing between unrelated individuals, an excess of low generation-probability sequences was observed among out-of-frame TCR alpha sequences shared between twins. Recombination models systematically underestimated out-of-frame TCR alpha sharing in monozygotic twins but agreed with sharing between unrelated individuals. Because the same donors could not be followed over many years, the conclusions depended on cross-sectional statistical analysis. Fewer insertions were carried by abundant cord blood beta clonotypes; a weaker similar trend was observed in young adult naive repertoires, while no such trend was observed in memory repertoires.

This clonotype was counted between two and nine times. The clone's antigen remains unknown. Qualities for individual bases were not recorded, and no much larger clone is one base off. The protocol used for the library was 5' RACE. Sequencer: Illumina HiSeq 2000. A universal primer binding site was added through template switching, and the final cDNA carried a unique molecular identifier so that TCR cDNA molecules could be counted accurately. First-strand cDNA for TCR alpha and beta chains was synthesized from specific primers in the conserved constant-segment region. To control for contamination, every cDNA library carried two barcodes: a SMART-Mk sample barcode plus Illumina barcodes. TruSeq adapter sequences along with Illumina sample barcodes were introduced in two successive PCR steps. TCR alpha and beta cDNA libraries were sequenced on the Illumina HiSeq platform with custom primers. In the original analysis: Raw reads were processed with MiGEC to extract unique molecular identifiers, and MiXCR was used to determine CDR3 positions. For each individual, recombination models were inferred using an EM algorithm with the repgenHMM and IGoR tools. Shared clonotype analysis was performed with the tcR package in R, normalizing sharing by the product of cloneset sizes. Out-of-frame nonproductive sequences were analyzed to study raw recombination free of thymic and clonal selection effects. TCRdb took the public reads, trimmed them with fastp at Q25, ran MiXCR for clone calling and kept in-frame beta chains. One record per CDR3 amino acid sequence lists the most common genes and DNA. Clone size and V and J calls follow TCRdb, not the original study. The sample profile shows 420,000 or so distinct CDR3 sequences; under 20% of them were found once. The biggest ten clones account for roughly an eighth of the sample.

Between the V and J ends, shortened by 10 bases and 4 bases respectively, the junction contains 11 bases. Inclusive of the bounding cysteine and phenylalanine, the CDR3 is 11 residues long. Only the CDR3 DNA is retained, 33 bases long and in frame from the first base. CDR1 and CDR2 were assigned from the germline V gene as MNHNS and SASEGT. Every donor in the study was a healthy Caucasian. Three unrelated non-twin adults were also sequenced: a male aged 18 to 30, a male aged 50 to 60 and a female aged 50 to 60. Miltenyi CD45RO+ enrichment and human naive T-cell isolation kits were used to isolate memory (CD45RO+) and naive T cells from PBMC.

The sample comprised naive T cells sorted from blood. The cell subset or site label here, explained by the study, means: cells isolated with a human naive T-cell isolation kit. This receptor was taken from a man aged 50-59 years in good health. This sequence uses TRBV6-1 and TRBJ2-7; 6 matching bases give a weak D call of TRBD1. The nucleotide sequence is TGTGCCATTGGGACAAGGTACGAGCAGTACTTC. It codes for CAIGTRYEQYF.